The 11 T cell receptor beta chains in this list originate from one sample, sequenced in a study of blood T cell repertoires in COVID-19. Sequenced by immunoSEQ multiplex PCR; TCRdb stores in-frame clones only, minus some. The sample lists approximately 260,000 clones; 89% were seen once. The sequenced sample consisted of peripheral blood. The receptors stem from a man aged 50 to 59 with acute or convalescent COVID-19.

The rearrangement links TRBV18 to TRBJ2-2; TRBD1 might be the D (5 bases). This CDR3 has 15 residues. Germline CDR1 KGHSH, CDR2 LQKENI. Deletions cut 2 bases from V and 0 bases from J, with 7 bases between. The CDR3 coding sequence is TGTGCCAGCTCACCAAGACAGCCGAACACCGGGGAGCTGTTTTTT. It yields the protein CASSPRQPNTGELFF. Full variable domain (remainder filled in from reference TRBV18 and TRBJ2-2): NAGVMQNPRHLVRRRGQEARLRCSPMKGHSHVYWYRQLPEEGLKFMVYLQKENIIDESGMPKERFSAEFPKEGPSILRIQQVVRGDSAAYFCASSPRQPNTGELFFGEGSRLTVL.

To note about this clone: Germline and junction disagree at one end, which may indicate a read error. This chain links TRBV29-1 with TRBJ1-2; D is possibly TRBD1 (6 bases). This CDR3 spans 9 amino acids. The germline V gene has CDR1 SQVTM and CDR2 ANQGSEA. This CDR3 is CSVDGQPFF. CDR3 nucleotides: TGCAGCGTTGATGGACAGCCCTTCTTC.

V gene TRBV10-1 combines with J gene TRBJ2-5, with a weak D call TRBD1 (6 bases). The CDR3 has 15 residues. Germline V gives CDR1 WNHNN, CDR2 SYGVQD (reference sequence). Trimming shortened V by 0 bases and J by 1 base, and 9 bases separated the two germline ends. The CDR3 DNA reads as TGCGCCAGCAGTGAGTCTGCCAGGGGCCAAGAGACCCAGTACTTC. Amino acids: CASSESARGQETQYF.

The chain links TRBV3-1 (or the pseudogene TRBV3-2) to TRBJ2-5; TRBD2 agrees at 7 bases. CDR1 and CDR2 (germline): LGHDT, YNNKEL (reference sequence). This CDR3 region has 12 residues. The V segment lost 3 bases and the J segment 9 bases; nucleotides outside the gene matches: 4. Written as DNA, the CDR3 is TGTGCCAGCAGCCAGTCCGGGGGGTCCCAGTACTTC. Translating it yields CASSQSGGSQYF.

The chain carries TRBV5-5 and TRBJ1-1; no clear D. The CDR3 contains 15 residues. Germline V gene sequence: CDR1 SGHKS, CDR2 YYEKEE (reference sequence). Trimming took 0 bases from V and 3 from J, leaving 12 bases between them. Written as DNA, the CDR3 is TGTGCCAGCAGCTTGGCCCCGGGTGGTTACACTGAAGCTTTCTTT. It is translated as CASSLAPGGYTEAFF. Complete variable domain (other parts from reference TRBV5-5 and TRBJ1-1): DAGVTQSPTHLIKTRGQQVTLRCSPISGHKSVSWYQQVLGQGPQFIFQYYEKEERGRGNFPDRFSARQFPNYSSELNVNALLLGDSALYLCASSLAPGGYTEAFFGQGTRLTVV.

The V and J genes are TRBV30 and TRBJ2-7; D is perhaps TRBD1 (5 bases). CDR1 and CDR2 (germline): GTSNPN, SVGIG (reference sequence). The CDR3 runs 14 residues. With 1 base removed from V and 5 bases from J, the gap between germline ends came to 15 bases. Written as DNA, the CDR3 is TGTGCCTGGAGTGAGGGGATCCATCCAGACGAGCAGTACTTC. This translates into CAWSEGIHPDEQYF.

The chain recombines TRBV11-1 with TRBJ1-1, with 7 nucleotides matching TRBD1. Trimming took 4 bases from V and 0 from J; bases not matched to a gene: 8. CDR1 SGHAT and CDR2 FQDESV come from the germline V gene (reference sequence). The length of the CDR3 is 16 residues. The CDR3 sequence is CASSYDRELMNTEAFF. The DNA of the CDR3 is TGTGCCAGCAGCTACGACAGGGAGCTTATGAACACTGAAGCTTTCTTT.

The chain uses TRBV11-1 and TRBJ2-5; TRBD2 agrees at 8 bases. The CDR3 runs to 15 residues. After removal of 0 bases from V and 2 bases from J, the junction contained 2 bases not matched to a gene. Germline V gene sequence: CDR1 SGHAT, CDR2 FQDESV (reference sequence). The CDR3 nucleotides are TGTGCCAGCAGCTTAGCTGGGACTAGGCAAGAGACCCAGTACTTC. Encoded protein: CASSLAGTRQETQYF.

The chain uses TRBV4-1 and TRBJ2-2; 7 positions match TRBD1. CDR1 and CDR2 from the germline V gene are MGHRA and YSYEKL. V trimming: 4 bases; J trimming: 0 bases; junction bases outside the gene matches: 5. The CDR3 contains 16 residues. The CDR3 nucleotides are TGCGCCAGCAGCCTAGGGGACAGACCGAACACCGGGGAGCTGTTTTTT. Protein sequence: CASSLGDRPNTGELFF.

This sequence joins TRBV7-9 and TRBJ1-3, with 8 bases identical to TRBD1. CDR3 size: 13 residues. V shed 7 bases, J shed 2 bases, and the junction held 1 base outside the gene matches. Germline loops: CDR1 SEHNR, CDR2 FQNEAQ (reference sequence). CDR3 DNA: TGTGCCAGCAAGACAGGGGCTGGAAACACCATATATTTT. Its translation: CASKTGAGNTIYF.

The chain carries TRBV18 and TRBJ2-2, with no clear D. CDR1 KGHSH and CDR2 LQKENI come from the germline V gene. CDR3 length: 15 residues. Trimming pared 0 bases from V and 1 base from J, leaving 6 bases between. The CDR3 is CASSPPGVNTGELFF. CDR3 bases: TGTGCCAGCTCACCACCAGGAGTGAACACCGGGGAGCTGTTTTTT.